The entry below describes one TCR beta chain. There is no known antigen for this receptor. Base quality data are lacking; no much larger clone is found one base away. Each collaborating institution followed its own protocols to collect whole blood in K2EDTA tubes. For TCRbeta analysis, collaborator samples were shipped as frozen whole blood, as isolated PBMCs, or as DNA extracted from either sample type. The immunoSEQ Assay, a bias-controlled multiplex PCR, was used to amplify TCRbeta CDR3 regions from genomic DNA. As for the original processing: Nucleated cell counts per sample were estimated from amplification of reference gene primers within the assay. To quantify the absolute abundance of each unique TCRbeta CDR3 rearrangement, sequence reads were collapsed and filtered. Productive Simpson clonality was computed per sample as the square root of Simpson's diversity index over productive rearrangements. The immuneACCESS repertoire file appears here via TCRdb, limited to in-frame rearrangements. These files lack a portion of the clones; in checked studies, under half of the deficit traces to unresolved V genes, and the cause of the others is not known. V and J calls and clone size come straight from that table; D and trimming were deduced from the DNA. A total of hundreds of thousands of clones appear in this sample, over 70% of them only once. The ten largest account for 6% to 9.5% of the sample.

Its CDR3 holds 14 amino acids, cysteine through phenylalanine. The DNA shown is the 42-base CDR3, in frame from base 1. For this chain, trimming is 7 bases at the V end and 4 bases at the J end, and the number of junction bases without a gene match is 7. CDR1 SNHLY and CDR2 FYNNEI were looked up in the germline V gene. This entry comes from a study of blood T cell repertoires in COVID-19 (dated by TCRdb to about 2020). As for the study more broadly: Samples from collaborators originated in the United States, Italy and Spain and spanned both the acute and convalescent phases of COVID-19. The prospective study material was composed of cDNA or gDNA derived from T cells, B-cell-depleted T cells, or PBMCs. Subjects who had been exposed to COVID-19, were actively infected with it, or had recovered from it provided the deeply sampled blood TCRbeta repertoires that made up the dataset. The repertoires were released in a freely available public database meant as a resource for research on the immune response to SARS-CoV-2. The samples were drawn from two sources: the first 160 participants of the ongoing ImmuneRACE study, and some 1,300 subjects contributed by 6 global collaborators. A de-identified subject ID, COVID-19 status, age in years and sex were almost always included in the sample metadata. Where HLA class I and class II types were available, the types were taken from metadata supplied by the sample provider, not from assay-based typing.

Beyond this particular receptor, the publication reports: The quantity of clinical and demographic metadata differed by source and by participant and was supplied without curation.

Sequencing used peripheral blood. This receptor was obtained from a woman over 75 with acute or convalescent COVID-19. The chain employs TRBV2 and TRBJ2-3; TRBD1 lines up with 8 middle nucleotides. The CDR3 protein: CASKKGQGADTQYF. The DNA reads TGTGCCAGCAAGAAAGGACAGGGCGCAGATACGCAGTATTTT.